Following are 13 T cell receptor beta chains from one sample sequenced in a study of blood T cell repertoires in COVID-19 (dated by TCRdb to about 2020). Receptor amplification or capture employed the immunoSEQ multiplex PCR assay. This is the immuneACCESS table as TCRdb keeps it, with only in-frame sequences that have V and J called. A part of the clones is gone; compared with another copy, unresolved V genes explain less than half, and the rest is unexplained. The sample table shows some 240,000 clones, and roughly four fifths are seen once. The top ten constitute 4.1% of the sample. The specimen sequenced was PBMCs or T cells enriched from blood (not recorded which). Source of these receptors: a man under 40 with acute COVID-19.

The DNA of the CDR3 is TGTGCCAGCAACTTAGTACAGGCCACAGAGGTCCTTCAGTACTTC. Encoded protein: CASNLVQATEVLQYF. The chain combines TRBV5-5 with TRBJ2-4; TRBD1 is a possible D gene (5 bases). CDR3 length: 15 amino acids. Germline loops: CDR1 SGHKS, CDR2 YYEKEE (reference sequence). V was clipped by 6 bases and J by 11 bases, with 24 bases between them.

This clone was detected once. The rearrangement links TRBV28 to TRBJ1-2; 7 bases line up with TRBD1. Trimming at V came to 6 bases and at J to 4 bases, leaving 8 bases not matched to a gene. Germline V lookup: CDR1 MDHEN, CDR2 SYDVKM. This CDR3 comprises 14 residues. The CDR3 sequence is CASSVPGTAYGYTF. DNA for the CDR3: TGTGCCAGCAGCGTACCCGGGACAGCCTATGGCTACACCTTC.

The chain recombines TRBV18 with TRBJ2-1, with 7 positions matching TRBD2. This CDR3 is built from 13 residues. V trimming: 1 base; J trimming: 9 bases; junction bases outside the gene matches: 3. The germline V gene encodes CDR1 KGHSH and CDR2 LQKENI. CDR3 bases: TGTGCCAGCTCACCACTAAGGGAGGGTGAGCAGTTCTTC. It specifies CASSPLREGEQFF.

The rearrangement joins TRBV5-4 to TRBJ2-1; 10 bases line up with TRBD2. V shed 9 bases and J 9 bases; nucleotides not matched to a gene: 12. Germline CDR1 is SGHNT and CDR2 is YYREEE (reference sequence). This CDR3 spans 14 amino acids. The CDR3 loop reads CATTAGGYSGEQFF. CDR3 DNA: TGTGCCACCACAGCGGGGGGGTATTCTGGTGAGCAGTTCTTC.

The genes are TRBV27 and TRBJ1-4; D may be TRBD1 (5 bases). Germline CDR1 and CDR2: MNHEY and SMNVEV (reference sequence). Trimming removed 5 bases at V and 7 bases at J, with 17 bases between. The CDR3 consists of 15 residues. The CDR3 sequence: CASSPLGGRSEKLFF. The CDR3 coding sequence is TGTGCCAGCAGTCCCCTCGGGGGAAGAAGTGAAAAACTGTTTTTT.

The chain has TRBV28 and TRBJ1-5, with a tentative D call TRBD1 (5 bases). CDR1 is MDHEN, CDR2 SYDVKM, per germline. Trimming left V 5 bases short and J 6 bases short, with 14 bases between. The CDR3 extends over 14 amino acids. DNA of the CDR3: TGTGCCAGCAGTGAGACAGCGAAGAGTCAGCCCCAGCATTTT. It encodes CASSETAKSQPQHF.

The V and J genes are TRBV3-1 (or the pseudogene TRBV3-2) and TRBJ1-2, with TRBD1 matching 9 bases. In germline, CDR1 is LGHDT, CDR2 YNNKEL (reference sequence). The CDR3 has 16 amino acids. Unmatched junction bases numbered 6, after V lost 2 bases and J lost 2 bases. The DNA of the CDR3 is TGTGCCAGCAGCCAACCCAACGACAGGGGGAACTATGGCTACACCTTC. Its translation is CASSQPNDRGNYGYTF.

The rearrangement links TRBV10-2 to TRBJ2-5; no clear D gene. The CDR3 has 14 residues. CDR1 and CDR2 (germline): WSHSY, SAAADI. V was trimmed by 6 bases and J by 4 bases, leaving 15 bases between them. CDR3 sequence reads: CASSREPSGETQYF. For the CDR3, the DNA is TGCGCCAGCAGCCGCGAACCATCCGGAGAGACCCAGTACTTC.

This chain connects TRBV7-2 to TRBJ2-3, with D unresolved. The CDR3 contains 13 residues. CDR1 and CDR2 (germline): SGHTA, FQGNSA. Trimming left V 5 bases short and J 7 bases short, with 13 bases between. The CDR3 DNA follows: TGTGCCAGCAGCCAAGGCCAGCGTCATACGCAGTATTTT. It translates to CASSQGQRHTQYF.

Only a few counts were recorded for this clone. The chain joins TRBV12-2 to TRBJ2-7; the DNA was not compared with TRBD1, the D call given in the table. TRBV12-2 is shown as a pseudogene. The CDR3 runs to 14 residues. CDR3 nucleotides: TGTGCAAGTCGCTTAGCCCCGCAGGATGGCGAGCAGTACGTC. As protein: CASRLAPQDGEQYV.

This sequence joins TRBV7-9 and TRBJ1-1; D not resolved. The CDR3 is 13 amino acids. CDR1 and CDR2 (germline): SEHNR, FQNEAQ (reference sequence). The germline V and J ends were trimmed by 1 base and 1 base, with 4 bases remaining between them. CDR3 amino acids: CASSLEQNTEAFF. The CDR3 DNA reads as TGTGCCAGCAGCTTAGAACAGAACACTGAAGCTTTCTTT. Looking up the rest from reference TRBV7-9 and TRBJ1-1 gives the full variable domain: DTGVSQNPRHKITKRGQNVTFRCDPISEHNRLYWYRQTLGQGPEFLTYFQNEAQLEKSRLLSDRFSAERPKGSFSTLEIQRTEQGDSAMYLCASSLEQNTEAFFGQGTRLTVV.

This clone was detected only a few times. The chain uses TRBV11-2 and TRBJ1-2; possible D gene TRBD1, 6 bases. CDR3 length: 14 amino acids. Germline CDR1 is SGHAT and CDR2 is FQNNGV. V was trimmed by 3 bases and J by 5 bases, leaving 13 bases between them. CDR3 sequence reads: CASSFERGWYGYTF. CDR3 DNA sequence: TGTGCCAGCAGCTTTGAGAGGGGGTGGTATGGCTACACCTTC.

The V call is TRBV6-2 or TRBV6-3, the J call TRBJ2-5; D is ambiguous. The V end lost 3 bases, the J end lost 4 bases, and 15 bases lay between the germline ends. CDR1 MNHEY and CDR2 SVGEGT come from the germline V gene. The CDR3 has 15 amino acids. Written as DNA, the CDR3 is TGTGCCAGCAGTTATCCGCGTCGTAAGCCAGAGACCCAGTACTTC. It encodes CASSYPRRKPETQYF.